Below are 2 T cell receptor beta chains sequenced from a single sample in a study of cytomegalovirus exposure and HLA in healthy donors. Vbeta (60) and Jbeta (13) primers were used in the PCR. Sequencing was performed with immunoSEQ multiplex PCR; in TCRdb, only in-frame clones are kept and a portion is missing. The data show about 200,000 clones, 70% to 80% seen once. Sequencing was carried out using PBMCs. The receptors stem from a young woman in good health and CMV-seronegative.

The V gene is TRBV28, the J gene TRBJ2-2; D may be TRBD1 (6 bases). Deletions cut 3 bases from V and 3 bases from J, with 11 bases between. The length of the CDR3 is 15 residues. CDR1 and CDR2 from the germline V gene are MDHEN and SYDVKM. CDR3 region: CASSFRDTYTGELFF. CDR3 sequence (DNA): TGTGCCAGCAGTTTCCGGGACACCTACACCGGGGAGCTGTTTTTT.

The genes are TRBV9 and TRBJ1-6; 9 bases are a match to TRBD1. The CDR3 has 15 amino acids. Germline lookup yields CDR1 SGDLS and CDR2 YYNGEE. With 5 bases clipped from V and 7 bases from J, the junction kept 7 bases outside the gene matches. CDR3 coding DNA: TGTGCCAGCAGTTTAGAACAGGGGGCAAATTCACCCCTCCACTTT. Protein product: CASSLEQGANSPLHF.